Below are 15 T cell receptor beta chains sequenced from a single sample in a study of T cell responses to AZD1222 COVID-19 vaccine. Sequencing was performed with immunoSEQ multiplex PCR; in TCRdb, only in-frame clones are kept and a portion is missing. This table has 120,000 or so clones, approximately 88% appearing once. The specimen comprised peripheral blood, sampled on day 0 of AZD1222 vaccination. These receptors came from an adult in good health.

The genes are TRBV9 and TRBJ1-3; D gene unclear. The CDR3 has 13 amino acids. The germline gives CDR1 SGDLS, CDR2 YYNGEE. Trimming took 7 bases from V and 0 from J, leaving 8 bases between them. CDR3 residues: CASQFGSGNTIYF. DNA for the CDR3: TGTGCCAGCCAGTTCGGCTCTGGAAACACCATATATTTT. The full variable domain, rest sourced from reference TRBV9 and TRBJ1-3, is DSGVTQTPKHLITATGQRVTLRCSPRSGDLSVYWYQQSLDQGLQFLIQYYNGEERAKGNILERFSAQQFPDLHSELNLSSLELGDSALYFCASQFGSGNTIYFGEGSWLTVV.

This rearrangement joins TRBV5-1 to TRBJ2-4, with D perhaps being TRBD1 or TRBD2 (5 bases each). V dropped 2 bases and J dropped 1 base, with 10 bases sitting between them. CDR1 is SGHRS, CDR2 YFSETQ, per germline. There are 15 residues in the CDR3. CDR3 sequence reads: CASSFMGDAKNIQYF. The DNA of the CDR3 is TGCGCCAGCAGCTTTATGGGGGATGCCAAAAACATTCAGTACTTC. The full variable domain, in which reference TRBV5-1 and TRBJ2-4 provide the parts outside the CDR3, is KAGVTQTPRYLIKTRGQQVTLSCSPISGHRSVSWYQQTPGQGLQFLFEYFSETQRNKGNFPGRFSGRQFSNSRSEMNVSTLELGDSALYLCASSFMGDAKNIQYFGAGTRLSVL.

This chain uses TRBV2 with TRBJ2-1; a weak D match, TRBD1 (6 bases). The V and J ends lost 1 base and 6 bases respectively, with 16 bases between them. Germline CDR1 SNHLY, CDR2 FYNNEI. The CDR3 has 16 residues. The CDR3: CASSEGRDRFANEQFF. CDR3 DNA sequence: TGTGCCAGCAGTGAAGGGAGAGACAGGTTCGCCAATGAGCAGTTCTTC.

V and J are TRBV28 and TRBJ1-1; D ambiguous. Germline values: CDR1 MDHEN, CDR2 SYDVKM. V lost 6 bases, J lost 1 base, and 9 bases lay in between. CDR3 size: 13 residues. The DNA for the CDR3 is TGTGCCAGCAGAAGGGAAGCGAACACTGAAGCTTTCTTT. It translates to CASRREANTEAFF.

This clone was observed a single time. This chain connects TRBV18 to TRBJ2-7; no firm D call. The CDR3 length is 12 residues. Germline V gene sequence: CDR1 KGHSH, CDR2 LQKENI. Trimming removed 2 bases at V and 2 bases at J, with 4 bases between. The CDR3 sequence: CASSPGPYEQYF. Written as DNA, the CDR3 is TGTGCCAGCTCACCAGGGCCCTACGAGCAGTACTTC. The full variable domain, in which reference TRBV18 and TRBJ2-7 provide the parts outside the CDR3, is NAGVMQNPRHLVRRRGQEARLRCSPMKGHSHVYWYRQLPEEGLKFMVYLQKENIIDESGMPKERFSAEFPKEGPSILRIQQVVRGDSAAYFCASSPGPYEQYFGPGTRLTVT.

The chain has TRBV7-9 and TRBJ2-5, with TRBD1 as a possible D gene (5 bases). The CDR3 extends over 16 amino acids. V lost 2 bases and J 0 bases, leaving 13 bases between the germline ends. CDR1 is SEHNR and CDR2 is FQNEAQ in the germline V gene (reference sequence). The CDR3 spells CASSLPVDRNQETQYF. CDR3 bases: TGTGCCAGCAGCTTACCCGTTGACAGAAACCAAGAGACCCAGTACTTC.

This rearrangement joins TRBV5-4 to TRBJ2-7, with TRBD1 identical over 9 bases. This CDR3 is 14 amino acids long. The germline gives CDR1 SGHNT, CDR2 YYREEE (reference sequence). With V trimmed by 0 bases and J by 7 bases, 5 bases remained unmatched. The CDR3 bases are TGTGCCAGCAGCTTGGGACAGGGGGGAAGAGAGCAGTACTTC. Translation gives CASSLGQGGREQYF.

The chain is built from TRBV6-2 or TRBV6-3 and TRBJ2-4; D is unclear. This CDR3 is built from 15 residues. Trimming removed 2 bases at V and 0 bases at J, with 8 bases between. CDR1 is MNHEY and CDR2 is SVGEGT in the germline V gene. The CDR3 DNA is TGTGCCAGCAGTTACAGTCGGCTAGCCAAAAACATTCAGTACTTC. Amino acids: CASSYSRLAKNIQYF.

This clone was seen only a few times. For the CDR3, the DNA is TGTGCCATCAGTGACACAATAGCGGGGAGGTACAATGAGCAGTTCTTC. Residues: CAISDTIAGRYNEQFF. The gene calls are TRBV10-3 and TRBJ2-1; TRBD2 matches at 8 bases. The CDR3 is 16 amino acids. The V gene end was trimmed by 3 bases and the J gene end by 4 bases; junction bases not matched to a gene: 8. From germline, CDR1 is ENHRY and CDR2 SYGVKD.

The chain is built from TRBV6-2 or TRBV6-3 and TRBJ1-5; TRBD1 aligns across 7 bases. The CDR3 loop spans 15 amino acids. The germline gives CDR1 MNHEY, CDR2 SVGEGT. Trimming cost V 0 bases and J 7 bases; bases outside gene matches: 6. The CDR3 sequence: CASSYSTGPGQPQHF. CDR3 nucleotide sequence: TGTGCCAGCAGTTACTCGACAGGGCCAGGACAGCCCCAGCATTTT.

V gene TRBV18 combines with J gene TRBJ2-3; D might be TRBD1 or TRBD2, each matching 6 bases. V lost 0 bases to trimming and J lost 2 bases, with 9 bases between them. Germline V CDR1 and CDR2: KGHSH, LQKENI. The CDR3 consists of 15 residues. The CDR3 loop is CASSPPGGDTDTQYF. DNA for the CDR3: TGTGCCAGCTCACCACCGGGGGGCGACACAGATACGCAGTATTTT.

The sample holds a few counts of this clone. V usage is TRBV29-1 and J usage is TRBJ1-1; D remains ambiguous. The CDR3 runs to 13 residues. Trimming took 8 bases from V and 5 from J, leaving 18 bases between them. From germline, CDR1 is SQVTM and CDR2 ANQGSEA. The CDR3 nucleotides read TGCAGCATTCGGGTGAGAGAAGGGACTGAAGCTTTCTTT. This gives the protein CSIRVREGTEAFF.

This chain connects TRBV18 to TRBJ2-7; perhaps D is TRBD1 or TRBD2 (6 bases each). Germline-derived CDR1 and CDR2 are KGHSH and LQKENI. This CDR3 has 16 amino acids. The V end was cut by 6 bases, the J end by 5 bases, with 23 bases between. CDR3 sequence (DNA): TGTGCCAGCTCGACCACTGGAGGGGGTGGATATAACGAGCAGTACTTC. It codes for CASSTTGGGGYNEQYF.

The chain combines TRBV7-6 with TRBJ2-7; D is possibly TRBD1 or TRBD2 (6 bases each). V was shortened by 5 bases and J by 0 bases, with 14 bases between the two germline ends. The CDR3 is 15 residues long. The germline gives CDR1 SGHVS, CDR2 FNYEAQ. CDR3 loop: CASSRGQGPSYEQYF. The CDR3 DNA is TGTGCCAGCAGCCGGGGGCAGGGGCCCTCCTACGAGCAGTACTTC.

This clone was seen a single time. The chain carries TRBV6-5 and TRBJ2-1; D possibly corresponds to TRBD1 (6 bases). The length of the CDR3 is 15 residues. Germline-derived CDR1 and CDR2 are MNHEY and SVGAGI. The ends were cut back, 6 bases at V and 2 bases at J, with 14 bases in the middle. The CDR3 protein is CASSKARTAYNEQFF. CDR3 bases: TGTGCCAGCAGCAAGGCTCGGACAGCCTACAATGAGCAGTTCTTC.